This note documents a single T cell receptor (beta chain) sequence. The antigen remains unidentified. CDR3 and TCR beta VDJ profiling relied on a genomic DNA template. TCRdb re-called the reads with MiXCR, one entry per CDR3 protein. The sample has roughly 280,000 distinct CDR3 sequences; roughly 59% are singletons. An expansion of CD8+CD57+ cells by flow cytometry had been shown in patients chosen for sequencing. When blood sampling took place, the patients had received no therapy. The V and J ends lost 0 bases and 0 bases respectively, with 12 bases between them. This CDR3 is 15 amino acids long. Germline V gives CDR1 DFQATT, CDR2 SNEGSKA (reference sequence). This record belongs to a study of CD8+CD57+ T cells in acquired aplastic anemia. Across the study: DNA per sorted CD4+ or CD8+ sample ranged about 0.2 to 27.4 ug, averaging roughly 3.2 ug.

Study-wide findings and caveats: Found in both controls and patients were around 30 CD8+ CDR3 sequences. Patients and healthy controls showed no significant CD8+ Simpson's diversity difference.

The sequence was obtained from a human donor with aplastic anemia. The material sequenced was sorted CD4+, CD8+, or CD8+CD57+ T cells (not recorded which) from PBMCs. The V call is TRBV20-1, the J call TRBJ2-7; weak D call: TRBD1 (5 bases). The CDR3 DNA is TGCAGTGCTAGAGATCCCTGGACATCCTCCTACGAGCAGTACTTC. Translated: CSARDPWTSSYEQYF.